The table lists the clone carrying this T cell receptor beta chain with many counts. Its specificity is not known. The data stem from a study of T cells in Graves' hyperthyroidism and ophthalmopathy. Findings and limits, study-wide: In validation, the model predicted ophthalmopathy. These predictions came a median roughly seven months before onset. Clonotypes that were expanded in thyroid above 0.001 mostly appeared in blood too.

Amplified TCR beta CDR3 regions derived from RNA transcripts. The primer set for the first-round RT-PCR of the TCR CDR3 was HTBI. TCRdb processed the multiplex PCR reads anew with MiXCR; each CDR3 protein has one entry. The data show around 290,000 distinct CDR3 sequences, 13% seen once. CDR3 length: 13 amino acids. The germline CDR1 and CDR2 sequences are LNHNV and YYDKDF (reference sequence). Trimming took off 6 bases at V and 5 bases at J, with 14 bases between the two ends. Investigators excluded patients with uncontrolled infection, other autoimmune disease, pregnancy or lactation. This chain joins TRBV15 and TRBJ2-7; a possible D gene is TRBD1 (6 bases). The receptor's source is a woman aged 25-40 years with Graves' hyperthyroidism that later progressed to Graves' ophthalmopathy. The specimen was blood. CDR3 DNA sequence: TGTGCCACCAGAATTACAGGGCTCGACGAGCAGTACTTC. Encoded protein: CATRITGLDEQYF.